The clone carrying this T cell receptor beta chain was seen ten or more times. This entry is derived from a study of T cells in Graves' hyperthyroidism and ophthalmopathy. On the study more broadly: At the time of initial diagnosis and before any treatment, peripheral blood was collected.

Trimming removed 4 bases at V and 0 bases at J, with 22 bases between. The CDR3 sequence is 18 residues long. The V gene's germline CDR1 is DFQATT and CDR2 SNEGSKA (reference sequence). RNA transcripts were the template for amplifying TCR beta CDR3 regions. First-round RT-PCR with HTBI primers amplified the TCR CDR3 region. MiXCR, applied by TCRdb to the multiplex PCR reads, yields one record per CDR3 protein. The sample holds 700,000 to 950,000 distinct CDR3 sequences; roughly a third are singletons and the top ten take roughly 31%. Sequences were obtained from blood. The source is a woman between 35 and 50 years old with Graves' hyperthyroidism. V is TRBV20-1 and J is TRBJ1-5; D possibly corresponds to TRBD1 (5 bases). CDR3 bases: TGCAGTGCTACCTCAGGAGATGGGGCGAGGTTTAGCAATCAGCCCCAGCATTTT. Translation gives CSATSGDGARFSNQPQHF.